This passage covers 15 T cell receptor beta chains from one sample sequenced in a study of vaccination and CD4 T cells after COVID-19 (dated by TCRdb to between 2020 and 2023). Sample treatment or condition, as interpreted from the label and publication: approximately nine-day PBMC culture with coronavirus spike peptide pools or control peptides (ViraFEST assay). CD4+ T cells from unexposed donors were collected before the COVID-19 pandemic (2011-2018). No antigen has been identified for these receptors. Library construction relied on PCR. Instrument on record: Illumina iSeq 100. DNA from cultured CD4+ T cells was subjected to TCR sequencing with the Oncomine TCR Beta short-read assay at the Johns Hopkins FTIC core. Genomic DNA was extracted from the cultured CD4+ T cells with the QIAamp micro DNA kit. The public reads were run again by TCRdb, first through fastp at Q25 and then through MiXCR, and only productive beta chains were kept. Merged by CDR3 protein, the rows form single entries marked with the most common genes and DNA. The sample table lists 7,000 to 9,000 distinct CDR3 sequences, 25% to 35% of them with a count of one. About 14% of the sample is taken by the ten largest.

The sequencing sample was made of CD4+ T cells from blood, cultured in vitro. These receptors originate from a human donor in good health.

The chain recombines TRBV6-1 with TRBJ2-1; TRBD1 matches at 10 bases. Germline V gene data show CDR1 as MNHNS and CDR2 as SASEGT. Losses at the gene ends were 6 bases for V and 8 bases for J; bases not matched to a gene: 7. The CDR3 has 14 amino acids. This CDR3 reads CASSFDRGRDEQFF. For the CDR3, the DNA is TGTGCCAGCAGCTTCGACAGGGGGCGCGATGAGCAGTTCTTC.

The chain links TRBV6-1 to TRBJ1-1, with D tentatively TRBD1 (5 bases). The germline V gene has CDR1 MNHNS and CDR2 SASEGT. V was trimmed by 8 bases and J by 1 base, leaving 11 bases between them. This CDR3 comprises 13 residues. CDR3 amino acids: CASRPGGNTEAFF. CDR3 nucleotides: TGTGCCAGCCGGCCCGGGGGGAACACTGAAGCTTTCTTT.

This clonotype occurred a few times. This chain links TRBV11-2 with TRBJ2-5; weak D call: TRBD1 (5 bases). Germline V gene sequence: CDR1 SGHAT, CDR2 FQNNGV. The CDR3 has 14 amino acids. V was trimmed by 1 base and J by 5 bases, leaving 11 bases between them. CDR3 sequence reads: CASSLGGAPETQYF. The CDR3 region has the DNA TGTGCCAGCAGCTTAGGTGGGGCCCCCGAGACCCAGTACTTC.

The chain employs TRBV20-1 and TRBJ2-7, with TRBD1 matching 9 bases. From germline, CDR1 is DFQATT and CDR2 SNEGSKA (reference sequence). The CDR3 is 17 residues long. V shed 6 bases, J shed 2 bases, and the junction held 17 bases outside the gene matches. DNA of the CDR3: TGCAGTGCCGATCTACTTGGGGGACAGGGTACGGCCTACGAGCAGTACTTC. It codes for CSADLLGGQGTAYEQYF.

This clonotype turned up a few times. The V gene is TRBV7-6, the J gene TRBJ2-1, with TRBD2 matching 10 bases. The trim removed 1 base at V and 7 bases at J, leaving 10 bases unmatched. CDR1 and CDR2 from the germline V gene are SGHVS and FNYEAQ. The CDR3 length is 17 residues. The CDR3 spells CASSLDPSGRGDNEQFF. Written as DNA, the CDR3 is TGTGCCAGCAGCTTAGACCCTAGCGGGAGAGGGGATAATGAGCAGTTCTTC.

This clonotype is medium-sized (0.01 to 0.1%) within its sample. V gene TRBV27 combines with J gene TRBJ2-5; D call uncertain. Trimming cost V 6 bases and J 7 bases, with 9 bases left between them. Germline CDR1 is MNHEY and CDR2 is SMNVEV (reference sequence). The CDR3 consists of 11 residues. The CDR3 DNA follows: TGTGCCAGCAGCTTTCGTGGGACCCAGTACTTC. Translating gives CASSFRGTQYF.

The rearrangement links TRBV10-1 to TRBJ1-5; D remains unclear. V lost 0 bases and J 5 bases, leaving 2 bases between the germline ends. CDR3 length: 12 amino acids. Germline CDR1 and CDR2: WNHNN and SYGVQD (reference sequence). CDR3 DNA: TGCGCCAGCAGTGAGTCCGATCAGCCCCAGCATTTT. It specifies CASSESDQPQHF.

This clonotype appeared a few times. The V call is TRBV7-2, the J call TRBJ1-2; D perhaps matches TRBD1 (5 bases). The CDR3 has 13 residues. Trimming stripped 4 bases from V and 4 bases from J, with 10 bases between. Germline V gene lookup returns CDR1 SGHTA and CDR2 FQGNSA. Here the CDR3 DNA reads TGTGCCAGCAGCTCACAAGGGGTCTATGGCTACACCTTC. Amino acids: CASSSQGVYGYTF. The variable domain in full, completed from reference TRBV7-2 and TRBJ1-2, reads GAGVSQSPSNKVTEKGKDVELRCDPISGHTALYWYRQSLGQGLEFLIYFQGNSAPDKSGLPSDRFSAERTGGSVSTLTIQRTQQEDSAVYLCASSSQGVYGYTFGSGTRLTVV.

The table lists this clonotype with a few counts. The chain is built from TRBV20-1 and TRBJ2-7, with 12 bases matching TRBD2. Germline V gives CDR1 DFQATT, CDR2 SNEGSKA (reference sequence). The CDR3 is 14 residues long. The V segment lost 4 bases and the J segment 6 bases; nucleotides outside the gene matches: 7. The CDR3 bases are TGCAGTGCTACAGGACTAGCGGGAACCCCCGAGCAGTACTTC. Its translation is CSATGLAGTPEQYF.

This clonotype was observed a few times. V gene TRBV28 combines with J gene TRBJ2-1; D is unresolved. Per the germline V gene, CDR1 is MDHEN and CDR2 is SYDVKM. The CDR3 contains 12 residues. V lost 6 bases and J lost 4, with 7 bases in between. CDR3 region: CASRRLYNEQFF. The CDR3 DNA sequence: TGTGCCAGCAGAAGACTTTACAATGAGCAGTTCTTC.

The J gene is TRBJ2-5, the V gene TRBV10-3, with D perhaps matching TRBD2 (5 bases). CDR1 is ENHRY and CDR2 is SYGVKD in the germline V gene. With 10 bases removed from V and 2 bases from J, the gap between germline ends came to 14 bases. The CDR3 runs to 13 residues. The chain's CDR3 is CASAPREQETQYF. DNA of the CDR3: TGTGCCAGCGCCCCTCGGGAACAAGAGACCCAGTACTTC.

In this sample, this clonotype turned up a few times. The chain uses TRBV6-2 or TRBV6-3 and TRBJ2-1; tentatively, D is TRBD1 (5 bases). Germline V gives CDR1 MNHEY, CDR2 SVGEGT. This CDR3 is built from 12 residues. With 8 bases removed from V and 4 bases from J, the gap between germline ends came to 9 bases. In DNA form, the CDR3 reads TGTGCCAGCGGGGCGTGGTACAATGAGCAGTTCTTC. It translates to CASGAWYNEQFF.

The rearrangement links TRBV27 to TRBJ2-7; a possible D gene is TRBD2 (6 bases). V dropped 0 bases and J dropped 3 bases, with 12 bases sitting between them. CDR1 MNHEY and CDR2 SMNVEV come from the germline V gene (reference sequence). This CDR3 contains 15 residues. In DNA form, the CDR3 reads TGTGCCAGCAGTTTATCGGCGGGAAAGGGCTACGAGCAGTACTTC. Amino acids: CASSLSAGKGYEQYF.

V and J are TRBV20-1 and TRBJ1-5; 7 nucleotides agree with TRBD1. V dropped 4 bases and J dropped 7; count of bases not matched to a gene: 7. The CDR3 consists of 13 residues. Germline assignment: CDR1 DFQATT and CDR2 SNEGSKA (reference sequence). DNA of the CDR3: TGCAGTGCTACCCAGGGGGGTGGCCAGCCCCAGCATTTT. Its protein product is CSATQGGGQPQHF.

The rearrangement joins TRBV7-3 to TRBJ2-7; TRBD1 matches 7 bases. V lost 4 bases, J lost 0 bases, and 3 bases stayed unmatched. This CDR3 has 14 amino acids. Germline loops: CDR1 SGHTA, CDR2 FQGTGA. CDR3 amino acids: CASSSDRSSYEQYF. CDR3 sequence (DNA): TGTGCCAGCAGCTCGGACAGGAGCTCCTACGAGCAGTACTTC.